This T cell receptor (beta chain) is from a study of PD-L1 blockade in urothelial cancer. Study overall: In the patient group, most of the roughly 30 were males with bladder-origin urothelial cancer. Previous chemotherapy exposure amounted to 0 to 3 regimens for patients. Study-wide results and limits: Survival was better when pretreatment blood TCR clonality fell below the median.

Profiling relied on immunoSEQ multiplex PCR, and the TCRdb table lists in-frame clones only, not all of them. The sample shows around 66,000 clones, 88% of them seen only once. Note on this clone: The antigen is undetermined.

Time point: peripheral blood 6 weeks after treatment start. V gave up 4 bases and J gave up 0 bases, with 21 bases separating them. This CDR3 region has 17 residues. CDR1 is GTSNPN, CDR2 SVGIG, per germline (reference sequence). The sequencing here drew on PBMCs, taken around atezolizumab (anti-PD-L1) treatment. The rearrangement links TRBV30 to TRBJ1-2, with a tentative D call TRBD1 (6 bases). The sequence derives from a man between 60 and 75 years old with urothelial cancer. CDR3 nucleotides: TGTGCCTGGAAAGAATACCGACGACAGGCGACTAACTATGGCTACACCTTC. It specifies CAWKEYRRQATNYGYTF.